This T cell receptor beta chain comes out of a study of cytomegalovirus exposure and HLA in healthy donors. This clone was detected a few times. A multiplex PCR was run with 60 Vbeta primers and 13 Jbeta primers. Libraries were prepared by immunoSEQ multiplex PCR; TCRdb keeps only in-frame clonotypes and omits some of them. This sample has 130,000 or so clones, with 81% found just once. J lost 4 bases, V lost 4 bases, and 5 bases had no gene match. The CDR3 runs 13 residues. From germline, CDR1 is SGHRS and CDR2 YFSETQ. The specimen sequenced was PBMCs. V gene TRBV5-1 combines with J gene TRBJ2-7, with TRBD1 identical over 7 bases. This TCR came from a middle-aged man in good health and CMV-seronegative. The CDR3 DNA is TGCGCCAGCAGCAGGGGACAGAATTACGAGCAGTACTTC. This sequence encodes CASSRGQNYEQYF.